A single sample gave rise to the 17 T cell receptor beta chains below, sequenced in a study of T cell changes during pregnancy in multiple sclerosis. The assay was immunoSEQ multiplex PCR, and TCRdb's table has in-frame clones only and misses some. The data contain some 10,000 clones, about 83% of them seen just once; the ten biggest clones take up less than 20%. The source was CD8+ T cells from peripheral blood mononuclear cells, collected in the third trimester of pregnancy. The receptors originated from a female donor in good health, enrolled as a control in a pregnancy study.

There are a few counts of this clone. CDR3 protein: CASSSRVLAETYEQYF. The CDR3 DNA reads as TGTGCCAGCAGCTCTAGGGTACTAGCGGAAACCTACGAGCAGTACTTC. The chain employs TRBV13 and TRBJ2-7, with TRBD2 matching over 8 bases. The CDR3 loop spans 16 amino acids. Germline V gene lookup returns CDR1 PRHDT and CDR2 FYEKMQ (reference sequence). Germline trimming cut 4 bases from V and 2 bases from J; bases unmatched to any gene: 10.

V and J are TRBV18 and TRBJ2-7; D may be TRBD2 (5 bases). This CDR3 contains 17 residues. V lost 2 bases, J lost 2 bases, and 19 bases lay in between. CDR1 KGHSH and CDR2 LQKENI come from the germline V gene. CDR3 bases: TGTGCCAGCTCACCAACTACCCGGGTCGAGGGAGCCTACGAGCAGTACTTC. Its translation: CASSPTTRVEGAYEQYF.

The gene calls are TRBV28 and TRBJ1-3; TRBD1 matches 7 bases. The V gene's germline CDR1 is MDHEN and CDR2 SYDVKM. CDR3 length: 15 residues. J lost 4 bases, V lost 6 bases, and 9 bases had no gene match. The CDR3 sequence: CASSPGQAGGNTIYF. The CDR3 coding sequence is TGTGCCAGCAGCCCTGGACAGGCGGGAGGAAACACCATATATTTT.

This clone occurred once. The V and J genes are TRBV6-4 and TRBJ2-1, with D tentatively TRBD1 (6 bases). Trimming took 4 bases from V and 9 from J, leaving 16 bases between them. Germline V lookup: CDR1 MRHNA, CDR2 SNTAGT. The CDR3 covers 14 residues. The CDR3 region has the DNA TGTGCCAGCAGTGGATCAGGGGATAAGGGTGAGCAGTTCTTC. Protein product: CASSGSGDKGEQFF.

This chain joins TRBV4-2 and TRBJ1-2; 9 bases are a match to TRBD1. Per germline, CDR1 LGHNA and CDR2 YNFKEQ. The CDR3 runs 16 residues. V lost 1 base to trimming and J lost 6 bases; unmatched junction nucleotides: 9. The CDR3 DNA follows: TGTGCCAGCAGCCAAGGTGGGGTTGGGACAGGGAATGGCTACACCTTC. It yields the protein CASSQGGVGTGNGYTF.

The V call is TRBV6-4, the J call TRBJ1-2; a weak D match, TRBD1 (5 bases). V was cut by 4 bases and J by 5 bases, with 20 bases left in between. CDR3 size: 16 residues. The germline CDR1 and CDR2 sequences are MRHNA and SNTAGT. In DNA form, the CDR3 reads TGTGCCAGCAGTGGGAATGAAGAGGGGACTCGGTATGGCTACACCTTC. Translation gives CASSGNEEGTRYGYTF.

The chain recombines TRBV6-1 with TRBJ2-3; 8 positions agree with TRBD2. J lost 0 bases, V lost 8 bases, and 4 bases had no gene match. Germline CDR1 reads MNHNS; CDR2 reads SASEGT. CDR3 length: 14 amino acids. CDR3 DNA: TGTGCCAGCCAACTAGCGGAGAGCACAGATACGCAGTATTTT. Its protein is CASQLAESTDTQYF.

The chain has TRBV4-2 and TRBJ2-7, with D perhaps TRBD2 (5 bases). The CDR3 spans 15 residues. Germline CDR1 LGHNA, CDR2 YNFKEQ. V was clipped by 1 base and J by 4 bases, with 14 bases between them. The CDR3 coding sequence is TGTGCCAGCAGCCAAGGGAGCGGTGGGCTTTACGAGCAGTACTTC. Encoded protein: CASSQGSGGLYEQYF.

V is TRBV6-4 and J is TRBJ2-1; TRBD1 is a possible D gene (5 bases). The CDR3 has 14 residues. Germline CDR1 and CDR2: MRHNA and SNTAGT. Trimming removed 0 bases from V and 6 bases from J, with 9 bases in between. The CDR3 DNA reads TGTGCCAGCAGTGACTCGACAGAAAGCAATGAGCAGTTCTTC. This encodes CASSDSTESNEQFF.

The chain links TRBV6-4 to TRBJ1-6; D possibly corresponds to TRBD1 (6 bases). Germline CDR1 and CDR2: MRHNA and SNTAGT. CDR3 length: 13 amino acids. V lost 3 bases and J 8 bases, leaving 8 bases between the germline ends. The CDR3 DNA reads as TGTGCCAGCAGTGAGGGGGCTTATTCACCCCTCCACTTT. This codes for CASSEGAYSPLHF.

The chain recombines TRBV23-1 with TRBJ1-5; 8 bases are a match to TRBD1. TRBV23-1 is reported as an ORF; its role is uncertain. The CDR3 consists of 19 residues. J was trimmed by 2 bases and V by 3 bases; bases with no gene match: 15. CDR3 region: CASSHTETRPGQGNQPQHF. The CDR3 DNA sequence: TGCGCCAGCAGTCACACCGAAACCCGCCCGGGACAGGGCAATCAGCCCCAGCATTTT.

V is TRBV28 and J is TRBJ1-5, with D tentatively TRBD1 (5 bases). The CDR3 spans 16 residues. The V gene lost 8 bases and the J gene lost 1 base, with 18 bases spanning the gap. Germline assignment: CDR1 MDHEN and CDR2 SYDVKM. The CDR3 sequence is CASHGNPRVSNQPQHF. The CDR3 DNA reads TGTGCCAGCCACGGAAATCCCAGGGTGAGCAATCAGCCCCAGCATTTT.

The gene calls are TRBV5-3 and TRBJ1-2; D might be TRBD1 (5 bases). TRBV5-3 is identified as an open reading frame with a role that is uncertain. V gave up 4 bases and J gave up 7 bases, with 17 bases separating them. The CDR3 contains 14 residues. CDR3 loop: CARSPLIGGSGYTF. The CDR3, as DNA: TGTGCCAGAAGCCCCCTTATTGGGGGGTCTGGCTACACCTTC.

The V gene is TRBV11-2, the J gene TRBJ2-1; a possible D gene is TRBD1 (5 bases). This CDR3 region has 13 residues. Germline assignment: CDR1 SGHAT and CDR2 FQNNGV. Deletions cut 6 bases from V and 6 bases from J, with 12 bases between. CDR3 loop: CASSSRQSNEQFF. For the CDR3, the DNA is TGTGCCAGCAGTTCTCGACAGAGCAATGAGCAGTTCTTC.

A few counts support this clone. The chain links TRBV9 to TRBJ2-2, with 8 nucleotides matching TRBD1. J lost 0 bases, V lost 4 bases, and 8 bases had no gene match. CDR1 is SGDLS and CDR2 is YYNGEE in the germline V gene. This CDR3 region has 17 residues. The CDR3 DNA reads as TGTGCCAGCAGCTTTTCTAGGACAGGGCCGAACACCGGGGAGCTGTTTTTT. Protein: CASSFSRTGPNTGELFF. Filled out from reference TRBV9 and TRBJ2-2, the complete variable domain reads DSGVTQTPKHLITATGQRVTLRCSPRSGDLSVYWYQQSLDQGLQFLIQYYNGEERAKGNILERFSAQQFPDLHSELNLSSLELGDSALYFCASSFSRTGPNTGELFFGEGSRLTVL.

V and J are TRBV28 and TRBJ2-7; 9 bases are a match to TRBD1. There are 15 residues in the CDR3. Unmatched junction bases numbered 5, after V lost 4 bases and J lost 1 base. The germline V gene encodes CDR1 MDHEN and CDR2 SYDVKM. CDR3 protein: CASSSPGQGSYEQYF. CDR3 coding DNA: TGTGCCAGCAGTTCACCGGGACAGGGATCCTACGAGCAGTACTTC.

The chain links TRBV5-4 to TRBJ2-5; D gene uncertain. The germline gives CDR1 SGHNT, CDR2 YYREEE (reference sequence). Deletions cut 3 bases from V and 5 bases from J, with 5 bases between. The CDR3 totals 11 residues. Here the CDR3 DNA reads TGTGCCAGCAGCTCCCCGGAGACCCAGTACTTC. It yields the protein CASSSPETQYF.